This entry lists 29 T cell receptor beta chains sequenced from one sample in a study of read filtering for tumor transcriptome and immune sequencing (dated by TCRdb to 2020 to 2021). Sequencing used an Illumina HiSeq 4000. The Immunoverse kit was used to build TCR libraries from around 400 ng RNA, with molecular barcoded adaptors covering alpha/delta and beta/gamma chains. TCRdb reprocessed the public reads (quality trimming at Q25 with fastp, clone calling with MiXCR) and kept in-frame beta chains. Each CDR3 protein appears once, grouped with its most common genes and DNA. Within this sample are 120,000 or so distinct CDR3 sequences, with 10% to 15% of them counted one time only. The top ten hold more than 9.5% of the sample. The sample was a population of CD138-negative cells sorted from bone marrow. The cell subset or site label, read with the paper, signifies: bone marrow mononuclear cells depleted of CD138+ plasma/myeloma cells by negative magnetic selection. These receptors came from a donor at least 40 years old with multiple myeloma.

In its sample, this clonotype was seen many times. CDR3 loop: CASSFGTADNQPQHF. In nucleotides, the CDR3 is TGTGCCAGCAGTTTCGGGACAGCAGACAATCAGCCCCAGCATTTT. The chain employs TRBV6-6 and TRBJ1-5, with 7 bases matching TRBD1. Germline CDR1 and CDR2: MNHNY and SVGAGI (reference sequence). The CDR3 consists of 15 residues. Unmatched junction bases numbered 6, after V lost 4 bases and J lost 3 bases.

Points on this clonotype: Since a much larger clone is just one base distant, this may be a read error. This rearrangement joins TRBV6-2 or TRBV6-3 to TRBJ1-5; D is perhaps TRBD1 (6 bases). V was trimmed by 5 bases and J by 7 bases, leaving 24 bases between them. This CDR3 spans 17 amino acids. In germline, CDR1 is MNHEY, CDR2 SVGEGT. The CDR3 loop reads CASSRHGGRGAGQPQHF. For the CDR3, the DNA is TGTGCCAGCAGTCGCCACGGGGGAAGGGGGGCAGGGCAGCCCCAGCATTTT.

This clonotype showed up many times. The genes are TRBV5-1 and TRBJ1-1; D perhaps matches TRBD1 (5 bases). The CDR3 is 16 amino acids. Between the trimmed V and J ends, which lost 4 bases and 4 bases, there was a span of 20 bases. The germline V gene encodes CDR1 SGHRS and CDR2 YFSETQ. The CDR3 DNA reads TGCGCCAGCAGCCAATTAATCGGGACGCGGGGCACTGAAGCTTTCTTT. It is translated as CASSQLIGTRGTEAFF.

This clonotype was counted only a few times. One base away lies a much larger clone, so this may be a sequencing read error. The missing conserved phenylalanine or tryptophan at the end of this CDR3 makes a read error likely. The chain employs TRBV29-1 and TRBJ2-3; D may be TRBD2 (7 bases). The V and J ends lost 3 bases and 2 bases respectively, with 18 bases between them. The CDR3 is 16 residues long. CDR1 and CDR2 from the germline V gene are SQVTM and ANQGSEA. The CDR3 here is CSVDGGGYRVTDTQYS. The CDR3 nucleotides read TGCAGCGTTGATGGGGGGGGATACAGGGTCACAGATACGCAGTATTCT.

This clonotype was detected many times. This chain links TRBV30 with TRBJ1-1, with 7 bases aligning to TRBD1. The CDR3 consists of 13 residues. CDR1 is GTSNPN, CDR2 SVGIG, per germline (reference sequence). The J segment lost 2 bases and the V segment lost 2 bases, leaving 2 bases of the junction unmatched. The CDR3 spells CAWSRDSNTEAFF. CDR3 bases: TGTGCCTGGAGTAGGGACAGTAACACTGAAGCTTTCTTT.

This chain joins TRBV7-3 and TRBJ2-3; TRBD2 aligns across 13 bases. Unmatched junction bases numbered 13, after V lost 5 bases and J lost 2 bases. Germline loops: CDR1 SGHTA, CDR2 FQGTGA. CDR3 size: 19 residues. The CDR3 loop is CASSIRGPGLAGVTDTQYF. The CDR3 DNA reads TGTGCCAGCAGCATCCGGGGACCTGGACTAGCGGGAGTCACAGATACGCAGTATTTT.

This clonotype appeared many times. J is TRBJ2-5 and V is TRBV9; 10 bases fit TRBD1. Germline V gene sequence: CDR1 SGDLS, CDR2 YYNGEE. The CDR3 length is 16 residues. V shed 4 bases, J shed 5 bases, and the junction held 11 bases outside the gene matches. The CDR3 region is CASSRLTGGSGETQYF. The CDR3 nucleotides are TGTGCCAGCAGCCGTTTGACAGGGGGCAGCGGGGAGACCCAGTACTTC.

This clonotype has only a few counts. CDR3: CASSPDRGGGTDTQYF. The CDR3 coding sequence is TGTGCCAGCAGCCCCGACAGGGGCGGGGGCACAGATACGCAGTATTTT. The chain is built from TRBV7-9 and TRBJ2-3; 8 nucleotides match TRBD1. Losses at the gene ends were 5 bases for V and 1 base for J; bases not matched to a gene: 8. Per germline, CDR1 SEHNR and CDR2 FQNEAQ (reference sequence). The CDR3 is 16 residues long. The whole variable domain, remainder taken from reference TRBV7-9 and TRBJ2-3, is DTGVSQNPRHKITKRGQNVTFRCDPISEHNRLYWYRQTLGQGPEFLTYFQNEAQLEKSRLLSDRFSAERPKGSFSTLEIQRTEQGDSAMYLCASSPDRGGGTDTQYFGPGTRLTVL.

The rearrangement uses TRBV10-1 and TRBJ1-6, with D perhaps matching TRBD1 (5 bases). The CDR3 is 11 amino acids. Trimming took off 6 bases at V and 8 bases at J, with 5 bases between the two ends. Germline CDR1 WNHNN, CDR2 SYGVQD (reference sequence). In DNA, the CDR3 is TGCGCCAGCAGGGGGGATTCACCCCTCCACTTT. Encoded protein: CASRGDSPLHF.

This clonotype has more than one count but fewer than ten. The missing conserved phenylalanine or tryptophan at the end of this CDR3 makes a read error likely. V and J are TRBV12-3 or TRBV12-4 and TRBJ1-1, with a weak D call TRBD1 (5 bases). This CDR3 comprises 15 residues. V lost 5 bases to trimming and J lost 3 bases, with 16 bases between them. The CDR3 protein is CASSPPGRGDTEAFS. CDR3 coding DNA: TGTGCCAGCAGTCCTCCGGGTAGGGGTGACACTGAAGCTTTCTCT.

In its sample, this clonotype was seen many times. The missing conserved phenylalanine or tryptophan at the end of this CDR3 makes a read error likely. The J gene is TRBJ1-1, the V gene TRBV5-1, with D perhaps TRBD1 (6 bases). Trimming removed 0 bases from V and 1 base from J, with 13 bases in between. Germline CDR1 and CDR2: SGHRS and YFSETQ. The CDR3 covers 16 residues. CDR3 nucleotide sequence: TGCGCCAGCAGCTTGGGGACAGTCAGTACGAACACTGAAGCTTTCTAT. Protein product: CASSLGTVSTNTEAFY.

This clonotype was seen repeatedly, ten times or more. J is TRBJ2-1 and V is TRBV11-2, with a tentative D call TRBD2 (5 bases). The CDR3 sequence is 13 residues long. Deletions cut 1 base from V and 5 bases from J, with 6 bases between. Germline CDR1 is SGHAT and CDR2 is FQNNGV. Here the CDR3 reads CASSLAGNNEQFF. CDR3 DNA: TGTGCCAGCAGCTTAGCCGGGAACAATGAGCAGTTCTTC.

This clonotype has at least ten counts. The V call is TRBV5-1, the J call TRBJ1-1, with D uncertain. This CDR3 has 14 amino acids. The V end was cut by 1 base, the J end by 3 bases, with 10 bases between. CDR1 is SGHRS, CDR2 YFSETQ, per germline. CDR3 loop: CASSLTGEDTEAFF. The CDR3 region has the DNA TGCGCCAGCAGCTTGACCGGAGAAGACACTGAAGCTTTCTTT.

Points on this clonotype: Just one base apart from a much larger clone, this may be a read error. The chain employs TRBV11-3 and TRBJ2-2, with no clear D. Trimming took off 7 bases at V and 6 bases at J, with 12 bases between the two ends. The CDR3 spans 13 residues. Germline V gene data show CDR1 as SGHNT and CDR2 as YENEEA. The CDR3 DNA reads as TGTGCCAGCACTCAACCATTCGCCGGGGAGCTGTTTTTT. The encoded protein is CASTQPFAGELFF.

Concerning this clonotype: A read error is possible here, since a much larger clone lies one base away. The chain combines TRBV6-2 or TRBV6-3 with TRBJ1-5; no definite D call. Germline V gene lookup returns CDR1 MNHEY and CDR2 SVGEGT. The CDR3 length is 13 residues. Here the CDR3 reads CASGYTLNQPQHF. CDR3 nucleotides: TGTGCCAGCGGTTACACCCTTAATCAGCCCCAGCATTTT.

This clonotype was seen repeatedly, ten times or more. The chain joins TRBV5-1 to TRBJ2-4; 12 bases agree with TRBD1. The ends lost 4 bases at V and 12 bases at J; junction bases unmatched: 11. CDR3 size: 15 residues. CDR1 SGHRS and CDR2 YFSETQ come from the germline V gene. The CDR3 nucleotides are TGCGCCAGCAGCCCGGGACAGGGGGCGAGTAGAACTCAGTACTTC. Protein: CASSPGQGASRTQYF.

This clonotype was counted ten times or more. As DNA, the CDR3 is TGCGCCAGCAGCTTGGGCCATAACACTGAAGCTTTCTTT. The encoded protein is CASSLGHNTEAFF. V is TRBV5-1 and J is TRBJ1-1; no reliable D call. Trimming left V 0 bases short and J 2 bases short, with 5 bases between. Germline V gene data show CDR1 as SGHRS and CDR2 as YFSETQ. The CDR3 sequence is 13 residues long. Looking up the rest from reference TRBV5-1 and TRBJ1-1 gives the full variable domain: KAGVTQTPRYLIKTRGQQVTLSCSPISGHRSVSWYQQTPGQGLQFLFEYFSETQRNKGNFPGRFSGRQFSNSRSEMNVSTLELGDSALYLCASSLGHNTEAFFGQGTRLTVV.

This clonotype has a count of ten or more. The gene calls are TRBV20-1 and TRBJ1-5; D not certain. CDR1 is DFQATT, CDR2 SNEGSKA, per germline (reference sequence). The V gene lost 3 bases and the J gene lost 6 bases, with 9 bases spanning the gap. CDR3 length: 12 residues. The chain's CDR3 is CSASRERQPQHF. The CDR3 coding sequence is TGCAGTGCTAGCAGAGAGCGTCAGCCCCAGCATTTT.

In this sample, this clonotype turned up many times. The V call is TRBV6-6, the J call TRBJ2-5; 9 nucleotides align to TRBD2. The CDR3 is 16 residues long. Germline V lookup: CDR1 MNHNY, CDR2 SVGAGI (reference sequence). Losses at the gene ends were 2 bases for V and 5 bases for J; bases not matched to a gene: 9. The DNA for the CDR3 is TGTGCCAGCAGTTACAAGGTAGCGGGAGTCGTTGAGACCCAGTACTTC. Protein: CASSYKVAGVVETQYF.

Many counts were recorded for this clonotype. This chain uses TRBV7-9 with TRBJ2-2; D might be TRBD2 (6 bases). CDR3 length: 16 amino acids. The germline V gene encodes CDR1 SEHNR and CDR2 FQNEAQ (reference sequence). V was shortened by 3 bases and J by 2 bases, with 13 bases between the two germline ends. The CDR3 here is CASSFFPGVNTGELFF. CDR3 sequence (DNA): TGTGCCAGCAGCTTTTTTCCGGGGGTTAACACCGGGGAGCTGTTTTTT.

This clonotype was seen at least ten times. J is TRBJ1-1 and V is TRBV28; TRBD1 agrees at 9 bases. The germline V gene encodes CDR1 MDHEN and CDR2 SYDVKM. V gave up 6 bases and J gave up 1 base; unmatched junction bases: 9. The CDR3 sequence is 16 residues long. The chain's CDR3 is CASRFTPGQGNTEAFF. CDR3 sequence (DNA): TGTGCCAGCAGATTTACCCCGGGACAGGGGAACACTGAAGCTTTCTTT.

This clonotype was counted at least ten times. One junction end does not reproduce the germline sequence, and a read error may be involved. The chain recombines TRBV29-1 with TRBJ2-2; D could derive from TRBD1 or TRBD2 (5 bases each). Germline V CDR1 and CDR2: SQVTM, ANQGSEA. The CDR3 extends over 14 amino acids. This CDR3 is CSVRATVNTGELLF. The DNA of the CDR3 is TGCAGCGTTCGGGCGACAGTTAACACCGGGGAGCTGCTTTTT.

The sample holds many counts of this clonotype. CDR3 protein: CASSRLGPNTGELFF. DNA of the CDR3: TGCGCCAGCAGCCGACTGGGCCCGAACACCGGGGAGCTGTTTTTT. The rearrangement links TRBV5-1 to TRBJ2-2, with D uncertain. This CDR3 is 15 amino acids long. V lost 4 bases and J 0 bases, leaving 10 bases between the germline ends. Per the germline V gene, CDR1 is SGHRS and CDR2 is YFSETQ.

The sample holds a few counts of this clonotype. The genes are TRBV7-9 and TRBJ1-5; D unresolved. Trimming cost V 4 bases and J 6 bases, with 7 bases left between them. The germline CDR1 and CDR2 sequences are SEHNR and FQNEAQ (reference sequence). There are 12 residues in the CDR3. CDR3 coding DNA: TGTGCCAGCAGCTACCCGTCTCAGCCCCAGCATTTT. This sequence encodes CASSYPSQPQHF.

This clonotype has ten or more counts. The chain links TRBV4-1 to TRBJ2-1; no reliable D call. The germline gives CDR1 MGHRA, CDR2 YSYEKL. V lost 0 bases, J lost 0 bases, and 9 bases lay in between. CDR3 length: 16 residues. CDR3 region: CASSQEGAPSYNEQFF. The CDR3 region has the DNA TGCGCCAGCAGCCAAGAAGGAGCGCCCTCCTACAATGAGCAGTTCTTC.

This clonotype was counted ten times or more. The J gene is TRBJ2-1, the V gene TRBV3-1; TRBD2 might be the D (6 bases). The V and J ends lost 4 bases and 8 bases respectively, with 12 bases between them. This CDR3 is built from 13 residues. The germline CDR1 and CDR2 sequences are LGHDT and YNNKEL (reference sequence). The CDR3 sequence is CASSRSGVDEQFF. For the CDR3, the DNA is TGTGCCAGCAGCCGGTCGGGAGTAGATGAGCAGTTCTTC.

This clonotype was counted many times. This rearrangement joins TRBV27 to TRBJ2-7; 10 bases map to TRBD2. The CDR3 is 12 amino acids. The germline V gene encodes CDR1 MNHEY and CDR2 SMNVEV (reference sequence). The V segment lost 6 bases and the J segment 7 bases; nucleotides outside the gene matches: 3. CDR3 coding DNA: TGTGCCAGCAGCGGGACTAGCGTAGAGCAGTACTTC. This sequence encodes CASSGTSVEQYF.

This chain links TRBV18 with TRBJ2-2; D is ambiguous. Trimming took 6 bases from V and 3 from J, leaving 11 bases between them. The CDR3 is 14 residues long. The germline gives CDR1 KGHSH, CDR2 LQKENI. The CDR3 DNA reads TGTGCCAGCTCGCCAGGACGAGACACCGGGGAGCTGTTTTTT. This encodes CASSPGRDTGELFF.

This clonotype was recorded at least ten times. J is TRBJ1-5 and V is TRBV19, with 7 bases lining up with TRBD1. V gave up 5 bases and J gave up 4 bases; unmatched junction bases: 5. CDR1 is LNHDA, CDR2 SQIVND, per germline (reference sequence). This CDR3 comprises 14 residues. As DNA, the CDR3 is TGTGCCAGTAGTGCCTCAGGGGGGAATCAGCCCCAGCATTTT. It encodes CASSASGGNQPQHF.